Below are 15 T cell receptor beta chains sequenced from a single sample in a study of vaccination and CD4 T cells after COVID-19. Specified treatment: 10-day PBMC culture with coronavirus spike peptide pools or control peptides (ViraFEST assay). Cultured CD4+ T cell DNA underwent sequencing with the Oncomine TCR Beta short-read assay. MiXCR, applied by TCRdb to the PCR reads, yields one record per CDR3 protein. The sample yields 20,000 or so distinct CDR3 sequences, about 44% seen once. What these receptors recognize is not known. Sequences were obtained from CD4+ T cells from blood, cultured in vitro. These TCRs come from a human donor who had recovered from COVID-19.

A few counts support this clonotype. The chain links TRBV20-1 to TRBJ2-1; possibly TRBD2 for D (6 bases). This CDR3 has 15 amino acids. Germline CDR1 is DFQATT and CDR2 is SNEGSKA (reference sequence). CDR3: CSAPPEGRRANEQFF. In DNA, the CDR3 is TGCAGCGCCCCTCCGGAGGGCCGAAGAGCCAATGAGCAGTTCTTC.

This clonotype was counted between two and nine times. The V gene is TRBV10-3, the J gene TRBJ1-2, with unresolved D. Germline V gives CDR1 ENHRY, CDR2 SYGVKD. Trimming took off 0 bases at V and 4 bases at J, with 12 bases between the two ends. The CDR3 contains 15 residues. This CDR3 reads CAISESGETPYGYTF. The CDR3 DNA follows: TGTGCCATCAGTGAGTCCGGGGAAACACCCTATGGCTACACCTTC.

In DNA form, the CDR3 reads TGCAGTGCTAGATTGGACAGCGTGAACACTGAAGCTTTCTTT. It translates to CSARLDSVNTEAFF. The genes are TRBV20-1 and TRBJ1-1, with D possibly matching TRBD1 (6 bases). CDR1 DFQATT and CDR2 SNEGSKA come from the germline V gene (reference sequence). Trimming stripped 2 bases from V and 0 bases from J, with 10 bases between. CDR3 length: 14 residues.

In DNA form, the CDR3 reads TGTGCCAGTAGTGTCTCCGGGCCGCTGGGAGATACGCAGTATTTT. Its translation is CASSVSGPLGDTQYF. V gene TRBV19 combines with J gene TRBJ2-3, with D unresolved. V lost 5 bases to trimming and J lost 5 bases, with 17 bases between them. This CDR3 has 15 residues. In germline, CDR1 is LNHDA, CDR2 SQIVND (reference sequence).

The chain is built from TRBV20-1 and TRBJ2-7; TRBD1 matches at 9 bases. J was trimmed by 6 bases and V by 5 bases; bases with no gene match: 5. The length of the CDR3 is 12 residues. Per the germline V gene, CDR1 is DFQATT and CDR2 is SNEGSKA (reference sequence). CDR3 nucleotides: TGCAGTGCTTGGGACAGGGTTGCCGAGCAGTACTTC. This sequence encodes CSAWDRVAEQYF.

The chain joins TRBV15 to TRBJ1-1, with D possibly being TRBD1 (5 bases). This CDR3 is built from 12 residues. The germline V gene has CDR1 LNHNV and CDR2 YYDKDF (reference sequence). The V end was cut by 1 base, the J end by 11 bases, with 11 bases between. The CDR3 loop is CATSRVGTTAFF. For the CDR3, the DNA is TGTGCCACCAGCAGAGTGGGGACCACCGCTTTCTTT. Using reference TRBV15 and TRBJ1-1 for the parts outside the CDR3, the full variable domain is DAMVIQNPRYQVTQFGKPVTLSCSQTLNHNVMYWYQQKSSQAPKLLFHYYDKDFNNEADTPDNFQSRRPNTSFCFLDIRSPGLGDTAMYLCATSRVGTTAFFGQGTRLTVV.

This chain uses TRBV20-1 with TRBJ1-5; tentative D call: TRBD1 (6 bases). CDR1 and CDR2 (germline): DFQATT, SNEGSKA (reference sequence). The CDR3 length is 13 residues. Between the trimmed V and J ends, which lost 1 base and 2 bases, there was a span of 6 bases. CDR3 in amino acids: CSARAGGNQPQHF. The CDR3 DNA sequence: TGCAGTGCTAGAGCAGGGGGCAATCAGCCCCAGCATTTT.

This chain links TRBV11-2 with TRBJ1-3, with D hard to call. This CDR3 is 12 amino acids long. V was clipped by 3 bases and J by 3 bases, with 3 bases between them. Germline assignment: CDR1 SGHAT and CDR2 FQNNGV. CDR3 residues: CASSLVGNTIYF. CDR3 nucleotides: TGTGCCAGCAGCTTGGTTGGAAACACCATATATTTT.

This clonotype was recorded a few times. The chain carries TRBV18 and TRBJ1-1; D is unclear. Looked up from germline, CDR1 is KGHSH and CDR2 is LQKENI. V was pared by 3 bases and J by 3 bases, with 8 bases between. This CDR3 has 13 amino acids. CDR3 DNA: TGTGCCAGCTCACCTCAGGAGGACACTGAAGCTTTCTTT. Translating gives CASSPQEDTEAFF. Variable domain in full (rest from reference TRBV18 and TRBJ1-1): NAGVMQNPRHLVRRRGQEARLRCSPMKGHSHVYWYRQLPEEGLKFMVYLQKENIIDESGMPKERFSAEFPKEGPSILRIQQVVRGDSAAYFCASSPQEDTEAFFGQGTRLTVV.

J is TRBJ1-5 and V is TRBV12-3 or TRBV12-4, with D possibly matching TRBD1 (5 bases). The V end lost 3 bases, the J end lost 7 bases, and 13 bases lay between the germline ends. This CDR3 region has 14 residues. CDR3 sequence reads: CASSFGWSGQPQHF. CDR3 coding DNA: TGTGCCAGCAGTTTCGGGTGGTCAGGGCAGCCCCAGCATTTT.

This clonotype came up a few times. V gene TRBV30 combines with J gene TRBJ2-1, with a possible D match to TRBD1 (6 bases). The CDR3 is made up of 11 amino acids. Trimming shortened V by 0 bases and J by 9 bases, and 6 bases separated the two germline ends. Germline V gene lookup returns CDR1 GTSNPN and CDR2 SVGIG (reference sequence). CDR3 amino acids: CAWSVQGEQFF. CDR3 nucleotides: TGTGCCTGGAGTGTACAGGGTGAGCAGTTCTTC.

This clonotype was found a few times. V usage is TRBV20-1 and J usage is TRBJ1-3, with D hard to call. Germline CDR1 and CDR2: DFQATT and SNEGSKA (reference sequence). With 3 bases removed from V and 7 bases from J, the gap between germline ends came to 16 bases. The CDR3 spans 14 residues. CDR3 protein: CSARSGFRSNTIYF. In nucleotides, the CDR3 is TGCAGTGCTAGGTCTGGGTTTCGGTCGAACACCATATATTTT.

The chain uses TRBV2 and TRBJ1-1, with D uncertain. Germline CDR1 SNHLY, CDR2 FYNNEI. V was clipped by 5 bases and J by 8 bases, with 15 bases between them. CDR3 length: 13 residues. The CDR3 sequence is CASSPAAQPEAFF. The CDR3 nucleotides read TGTGCCAGCAGTCCGGCGGCTCAGCCAGAAGCTTTCTTT.

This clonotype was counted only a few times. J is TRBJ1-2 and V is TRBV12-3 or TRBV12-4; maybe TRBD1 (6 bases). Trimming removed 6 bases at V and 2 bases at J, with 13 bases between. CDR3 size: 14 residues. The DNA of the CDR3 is TGTGCCAGCAGCAGCACTGGACAGAACTATGGCTACACCTTC. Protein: CASSSTGQNYGYTF.

CDR3 DNA: TGCGCCAGCAGCTTGGACAGTAACTATGGCTACACCTTC. As protein: CASSLDSNYGYTF. The V and J genes are TRBV5-1 and TRBJ1-2; D gene unclear. Per germline, CDR1 SGHRS and CDR2 YFSETQ. V shed 0 bases and J shed 1 base, with 4 bases lying between them. The CDR3 totals 13 residues.